This T cell receptor beta chain was found in a study of T cells in Graves' hyperthyroidism and ophthalmopathy (dated by TCRdb to between 2018 and 2021). Study-level background: To identify distinguishing TCR V-J signatures, a discovery cohort of some 100 patients was used, comprising approximately 40 with Graves' ophthalmopathy and under 60 with stable Graves' hyperthyroidism. Prospective prediction of ophthalmopathy was tested in an independent validation cohort of about 19 hyperthyroidism patients and some 17 patients who later progressed to ophthalmopathy. In about 6 Graves' hyperthyroidism patients, the study also compared T-cell repertoires from thyroid tissue with T-cell repertoires from blood. TCR Vbeta CDR3 sequencing of roughly 140 peripheral blood samples (approximately 44 ophthalmopathy, about 74 hyperthyroidism and approximately 17 progressor patients) is reported in the paper. For training and testing, the 100 or so patients in the discovery cohort were randomly divided in a 7:3 ratio. After blood sampling, hyperthyroidism patients were treated with methimazole at a starting dose of 30 mg daily, and ophthalmopathy patients were treated with high-dose intravenous methylprednisolone.

The TCR beta CDR3 regions were amplified from RNA transcripts. For the first round of RT-PCR on the TCR CDR3, the HTBI primer set was used together with the Qiagen OneStep RT-PCR kit. The libraries were constructed in a second round of multiplex PCR and then size-selected and purified. Libraries were sequenced paired-end with 100 bp reads on an Illumina HiSeq2000. Per the original workflow: SOAPnuke was used to process the raw data, removing reads that contained adapters or uncalled bases, had a mean Phred below 15, or lacked an exact match to the constant primer or identifier. High-quality paired reads were merged using COPE v1.2.5, and each unique nucleotide sequence was defined as a clonotype. MiTCR v1.1 was used to align the clonotypes against IMGT TRBV, TRBD and TRBJ reference segments. The analysis included only V-J combinations with a frequency above 0.0001, which together covered 99% to 99.2% of the repertoires. The TCS score was defined as the ratio of F50 (clonal expansion) to E x V (chaos), calculated using BLOSUM62-based TCRdist between CDR3 peptides within each V-J. Welch's t-statistics and random forest reduced 500 to 650 V-J features to around 14, which were used in a naive Bayes classifier (R e1071). The similarity between thyroid and blood repertoires was quantified using the Morisita-Horn index. TCRdb reanalyzed the raw reads on its own, using fastp at Q25 for trimming and MiXCR for clone calling, and kept in-frame beta chains. Merged by CDR3 protein, the rows form single entries marked with the most common genes and DNA. The V and J calls and clone size are TCRdb's, not the authors'. The sample profile shows 450,000 to 700,000 distinct CDR3 sequences; around 45% of them were found once. The ten largest account for more than 7% of the sample.

Ten or more counts support this clonotype. It lacks a known antigen. The input lacks base qualities; no much larger clone sits a single base away. Stable Graves' hyperthyroidism was defined as the absence of progression to ophthalmopathy over 18 months of follow-up. Hyperthyroidism patients were newly diagnosed, had a disease duration of under 2 months, and were aged 18 to 65 years. Patients with uncontrolled infections, other autoimmune diseases, pregnancy or lactation were excluded. Diagnoses were established on the basis of clinical symptoms, serum thyroxine and TRAb, thyroid ultrasound, and orbital computed tomography. Trizol reagent was used to extract total RNA, and RNA quality was then checked on an Agilent 2100 Bioanalyzer. The research as a whole found: Sample size was not statistically predetermined, and blinding of investigators to group allocation was not performed. In cross-validation, a model built on a 13 V-J signature told ophthalmopathy apart from stable hyperthyroidism with roughly 87% sensitivity and about 81% specificity, and in testing the same model reached 80%/75%. Most expanded thyroid clonotypes (frequency above 0.001) were also found in blood, which suggests that blood repertoires may mirror thyroid immune responses. In validation, progression to ophthalmopathy was predicted by the model with more than 65% sensitivity and 72% to 85% specificity, a median of about 6 months before onset.

A distance of 10 bases separates the germline ends of V and J, which lose 4 bases and 7 bases respectively. The germline V gene sets CDR1 to MNHNS and CDR2 to SASEGT. The CDR3 goes from the cysteine to the phenylalanine over 12 residues. This entry keeps only the CDR3 DNA: 36 bases, framed from base 1. Sequencing input: peripheral blood or thyroid tissue (not recorded which). This clonotype was obtained from a woman in her late teens or twenties with Graves' hyperthyroidism. This receptor chain uses TRBV6-1 and TRBJ1-1; TRBD1 is perhaps the D gene, given 5 matching bases. The sequenced DNA is TGTGCCAGCAGTGCCCGCGGGGGTGAAGCTTTCTTT. Its protein reads: CASSARGGEAFF.